The 10 T cell receptor beta chains below were found in one sample sequenced in a study of beta chain features in type 1 diabetes. Expressed TCRB transcripts were sequenced, since all the RNA that had been isolated was reverse transcribed. Some clones are missing from TCRdb's copy, which holds only in-frame ones; the method was immunoSEQ multiplex PCR. The table shows 130,000 to 150,000 clones, with 6.9% occurring only once. Sequenced sample: central memory CD4+ T cells from blood. These receptors came from a woman in her 30s in good health.

In this sample, this clone turned up a few times. This chain uses TRBV30 with TRBJ2-3; D call uncertain. The CDR3 loop spans 11 amino acids. Germline CDR1 reads GTSNPN; CDR2 reads SVGIG (reference sequence). Trimming shortened V by 2 bases and J by 6 bases, and 6 bases separated the two germline ends. CDR3 DNA: TGTGCCTGGAGTACTTTGGATACGCAGTATTTT. Its protein product is CAWSTLDTQYF.

The chain employs TRBV25-1 and TRBJ1-4; D may be TRBD1 (5 bases). V shed 3 bases and J shed 14 bases, with 16 bases lying between them. Germline CDR1 is MGHDK and CDR2 is SYGVNS. There are 13 residues in the CDR3. CDR3 amino acids: CASSDYSGRGLFF. CDR3 DNA: TGTGCCAGCAGTGACTATAGTGGTCGGGGGCTGTTTTTT.

V is TRBV19 and J is TRBJ2-1, with TRBD2 matching over 9 bases. This CDR3 is 16 amino acids long. Looked up from germline, CDR1 is LNHDA and CDR2 is SQIVND (reference sequence). The J segment lost 0 bases and the V segment lost 3 bases, leaving 3 bases of the junction unmatched. This chain's CDR3 is CASSMGAGGSYNEQFF. The CDR3, as DNA: TGTGCCAGTAGTATGGGAGCGGGAGGCTCCTACAATGAGCAGTTCTTC.

The rearrangement uses TRBV11-2 and TRBJ1-5; no clear D. V shed 5 bases and J shed 0 bases, with 8 bases lying between them. The CDR3 is 14 residues long. Looked up from germline, CDR1 is SGHAT and CDR2 is FQNNGV. CDR3 residues: CASSEFDSNQPQHF. The CDR3 nucleotides read TGTGCCAGCAGCGAGTTCGATAGCAATCAGCCCCAGCATTTT.

This clone was counted many times. The rearrangement joins TRBV21-1 to TRBJ1-1. TRBV21-1 is recorded as a pseudogene. This CDR3 spans 15 amino acids. As DNA, the CDR3 is TGTGCCAGCAGCAAAAGCGGGGCATCGAACACTGAAGCTTTCTTT. Translated: CASSKSGASNTEAFF.

In this sample, this clone turned up a few times. V usage is TRBV5-1 and J usage is TRBJ2-3; 7 bases are a match to TRBD1. V gave up 0 bases and J gave up 6 bases; unmatched junction bases: 7. The CDR3 is made up of 15 amino acids. Germline CDR1 SGHRS, CDR2 YFSETQ. The CDR3 sequence: CASSLARDRADTQYF. The CDR3 DNA reads TGCGCCAGCAGCTTGGCCCGGGACAGAGCCGATACGCAGTATTTT.

This clone occurred many times. At the DNA level, this CDR3 is encoded by other sequences in the same sample as well. The chain joins TRBV11-2 to TRBJ2-5; 10 bases map to TRBD1. This CDR3 comprises 13 residues. J lost 5 bases, V lost 4 bases, and 1 base had no gene match. Per the germline V gene, CDR1 is SGHAT and CDR2 is FQNNGV. The CDR3 nucleotides are TGTGCCAGCAGCTCGGACAGGGGGGAGACCCAGTACTTC. Translated: CASSSDRGETQYF.

This chain uses TRBV5-1 with TRBJ1-1; D call uncertain. V lost 3 bases to trimming and J lost 1 base, with 10 bases between them. Germline V CDR1 and CDR2: SGHRS, YFSETQ. The CDR3 is 14 residues long. CDR3 protein: CASSWGGGNTEAFF. CDR3 coding DNA: TGCGCCAGCAGCTGGGGAGGCGGGAACACTGAAGCTTTCTTT.

The sample holds a few counts of this clone. Other DNA sequences in this sample translate to the same CDR3. The V and J genes are TRBV11-3 and TRBJ2-3, with a tentative D call TRBD2 (5 bases). CDR3 size: 15 residues. V was cut by 1 base and J by 1 base, with 9 bases left in between. Germline V gene data show CDR1 as SGHNT and CDR2 as YENEEA. CDR3 nucleotides: TGTGCCAGCAGCTTAGGCCGGGGAGGCACAGATACGCAGTATTTT. Translated: CASSLGRGGTDTQYF.

This clone was counted only a few times. The chain combines TRBV7-2 with TRBJ1-2; TRBD1 agrees at 8 bases. Germline V gene data show CDR1 as SGHTA and CDR2 as FQGNSA. V lost 1 base, J lost 2 bases, and 6 bases stayed unmatched. This CDR3 contains 16 residues. This CDR3 is CASSLVTGGTNYGYTF. CDR3 DNA: TGTGCCAGCAGCTTAGTAACAGGGGGAACCAACTATGGCTACACCTTC.